Listed here are 2 T cell receptor beta chains from one sample, sequenced in a study of blood T cell repertoires in COVID-19. Some clones are missing from TCRdb's copy, which holds only in-frame ones; the method was immunoSEQ multiplex PCR. This table has 250,000 to 300,000 clones, over 75% appearing once. Sequencing was done on a sample of peripheral blood. Receptors originate from a woman in her 70s with acute or convalescent COVID-19.

The genes are TRBV6-5 and TRBJ2-5, with 7 bases fitting TRBD1. Trimming cost V 6 bases and J 5 bases; bases outside gene matches: 6. The CDR3 runs 13 residues. Germline CDR1 MNHEY, CDR2 SVGAGI. CDR3 region: CASSAGTAETQYF. Here the CDR3 DNA reads TGTGCCAGCAGCGCCGGGACAGCGGAGACCCAGTACTTC.

J is TRBJ1-3 and V is TRBV5-1; D gene unclear. V was cut by 0 bases and J by 8 bases, with 9 bases left in between. This CDR3 contains 13 residues. Germline loops: CDR1 SGHRS, CDR2 YFSETQ. The CDR3 here is CASSLGSGDTIYF. CDR3 nucleotide sequence: TGCGCCAGCAGCTTGGGGAGCGGGGACACCATATATTTT.